This TCR beta chain stems from a study of blood T cell repertoires in COVID-19. Looking at the study overall: The United States, Italy and Spain provided the acute and convalescent COVID-19 samples. T cells, B-cell-depleted T cells, or PBMCs supplied cDNA or gDNA.

Sequencing was performed with immunoSEQ multiplex PCR; in TCRdb, only in-frame clones are kept and a portion is missing. The repertoire holds over 75,000 clones, with roughly four fifths as singletons. This clone was detected a few times. The trim removed 11 bases at V and 5 bases at J, leaving 11 bases unmatched. This CDR3 has 13 amino acids. The germline CDR1 and CDR2 sequences are LNHNV and YYDKDF (reference sequence). This TCR came from a woman over 75 with acute or convalescent COVID-19. Sequencing was done on a sample of peripheral blood. This chain links TRBV15 with TRBJ2-5; TRBD2 agrees at 7 bases. In DNA, the CDR3 is TGTGCCTCGAGGGCTAGCGGTGAGGAGACCCAGTACTTC. Translated: CASRASGEETQYF.